What follows are 23 T cell receptor beta chains derived from one specimen sequenced in a study of early T cells in non-severe SARS-CoV-2 infection. TCRdb itself ran the 5' RACE reads through MiXCR, one entry per CDR3 protein. The profile covers more than 85,000 distinct CDR3 sequences, with roughly 14% appearing a single time and less than 8% taken by the ten largest. The sequencing input was whole blood. The receptors here all came from an adult who was a healthcare worker with PCR-confirmed SARS-CoV-2 infection or an uninfected control (not recorded which).

The V gene is TRBV29-1, the J gene TRBJ2-5; D not certain. The CDR3 sequence is 13 residues long. The V gene's germline CDR1 is SQVTM and CDR2 ANQGSEA. V dropped 8 bases and J dropped 5 bases, with 18 bases sitting between them. CDR3 in amino acids: CSFRPLGSETQYF. The CDR3, as DNA: TGCAGCTTTCGTCCTTTGGGTTCCGAGACCCAGTACTTC.

This clonotype was recorded at least ten times. This sequence joins TRBV24-1 and TRBJ2-1; 10 bases align to TRBD2. Germline CDR1 reads KGHDR; CDR2 reads SFDVKD. Trimming took 5 bases from V and 5 from J; bases not matched to a gene: 11. The CDR3 runs to 17 residues. CDR3 amino acids: CATSAPAGGPRDNEQFF. In DNA form, the CDR3 reads TGTGCCACCAGTGCCCCAGCGGGAGGGCCCCGAGACAATGAGCAGTTCTTC.

This clonotype was counted only a few times. This rearrangement joins TRBV6-2 or TRBV6-3 to TRBJ2-7; 7 positions agree with TRBD2. This CDR3 spans 13 amino acids. J gave up 2 bases and V 2 bases, and 0 bases lay outside the gene matches. Germline assignment: CDR1 MNHEY and CDR2 SVGEGT. The CDR3: CASSYAGAYEQYF. The CDR3 DNA is TGTGCCAGCAGTTACGCGGGGGCCTACGAGCAGTACTTC.

The sample holds a few counts of this clonotype. The chain combines TRBV4-1 with TRBJ2-1, with 7 bases lining up with TRBD2. The V gene end was trimmed by 0 bases and the J gene end by 5 bases; junction bases not matched to a gene: 7. The CDR3 sequence is 16 residues long. The germline V gene has CDR1 MGHRA and CDR2 YSYEKL. The CDR3 bases are TGCGCCAGCAGCCAAGAACGGTCTAGCGGAAACAATGAGCAGTTCTTC. Encoded protein: CASSQERSSGNNEQFF.

This clonotype was picked up many times. The rearrangement links TRBV20-1 to TRBJ2-2, with 7 bases that match TRBD2. The V gene's germline CDR1 is DFQATT and CDR2 SNEGSKA (reference sequence). The CDR3 consists of 14 residues. V lost 2 bases to trimming and J lost 2 bases; unmatched junction nucleotides: 2. CDR3 coding DNA: TGCAGTGCTAGAAGACTAGCAAACACCGGGGAGCTGTTTTTT. Translation: CSARRLANTGELFF.

A few counts support this clonotype. The chain combines TRBV20-1 with TRBJ2-1, with a possible D match to TRBD2 (5 bases). The germline V and J ends were trimmed by 2 bases and 2 bases, with 10 bases remaining between them. This CDR3 has 14 amino acids. From germline, CDR1 is DFQATT and CDR2 SNEGSKA (reference sequence). In DNA, the CDR3 is TGCAGTGCTAGACTAAGCGGCCCCTACAATGAGCAGTTCTTC. Its protein is CSARLSGPYNEQFF.

This chain links TRBV10-3 with TRBJ2-3, with 8 nucleotides matching TRBD2. V was pared by 2 bases and J by 0 bases, with 4 bases of the junction left unmatched. The CDR3 consists of 16 residues. CDR1 is ENHRY and CDR2 is SYGVKD in the germline V gene. The DNA for the CDR3 is TGTGCCATCAGTGAGACCTTAGCGGGAAGCACAGATACGCAGTATTTT. It yields the protein CAISETLAGSTDTQYF.

CDR3 nucleotide sequence: TGTGCCAGCAGCAAAGGGGGACCGCAGTATTTT. It specifies CASSKGGPQYF. The rearrangement uses TRBV21-1 and TRBJ2-3; the table's D gene call, TRBD1, was not cross checked with the DNA. TRBV21-1 is reported as a pseudogene. The CDR3 is 11 amino acids.

In regard to this clonotype: A much larger clone differs by one base, so this may be a read error. This chain joins TRBV12-3 or TRBV12-4 and TRBJ2-3, with no clear D. This CDR3 region has 13 residues. Here the CDR3 reads CASSLATTDMQYF. DNA for the CDR3: TGTGCCAGCAGTTTAGCCACCACAGATATGCAGTATTTT.

This clonotype was found many times. V and J are TRBV6-2 or TRBV6-3 and TRBJ2-1; 7 bases are a match to TRBD2. This CDR3 is built from 11 residues. J lost 9 bases, V lost 6 bases, and 2 bases had no gene match. Germline lookup yields CDR1 MNHEY and CDR2 SVGEGT. CDR3 coding DNA: TGTGCCAGCAGGCGGGGGTTTGAGCAGTTCTTC. It is translated as CASRRGFEQFF.

The rearrangement links TRBV20-1 to TRBJ1-2; D may be TRBD1 (5 bases). V lost 3 bases and J lost 2, with 7 bases in between. Germline V lookup: CDR1 DFQATT, CDR2 SNEGSKA (reference sequence). The CDR3 has 12 residues. The CDR3 protein is CSASRGNYGYTF. The DNA of the CDR3 is TGCAGTGCTAGCCGGGGCAACTATGGCTACACCTTC.

This clonotype was seen ten or more times. The chain is built from TRBV29-1 and TRBJ2-1; 7 bases align to TRBD1. The junction had 10 bases not matched to a gene; V was cut back by 7 bases and J by 4 bases. CDR1 and CDR2 (germline): SQVTM, ANQGSEA. The length of the CDR3 is 14 residues. CDR3: CSAADRVKYNEQFF. CDR3 nucleotides: TGCAGCGCCGCAGACAGGGTGAAATACAATGAGCAGTTCTTC.

Ten or more counts support this clonotype. The V and J genes are TRBV7-3 and TRBJ1-1; 8 bases match TRBD1. There are 14 residues in the CDR3. Losses at the gene ends were 3 bases for V and 3 bases for J; bases not matched to a gene: 3. Looked up from germline, CDR1 is SGHTA and CDR2 is FQGTGA. CDR3 sequence reads: CASSLDREDTEAFF. In DNA, the CDR3 is TGTGCCAGCAGCTTGGACAGGGAGGACACTGAAGCTTTCTTT.

The chain is built from TRBV29-1 and TRBJ2-7, with a weak D call TRBD2 (6 bases). Per the germline V gene, CDR1 is SQVTM and CDR2 is ANQGSEA. V was clipped by 4 bases and J by 3 bases, with 22 bases between them. The CDR3 runs 16 residues. The CDR3 nucleotides read TGCAGCGTTGCCGGGTTATCCAGCGGGCCAGTCTACGAGCAGTACTTC. Translated, it gives CSVAGLSSGPVYEQYF.

This clonotype was detected a few times. The chain carries TRBV5-1 and TRBJ1-2; D may be TRBD1 (5 bases). Germline V gene data show CDR1 as SGHRS and CDR2 as YFSETQ. The V and J ends lost 0 bases and 6 bases respectively, with 15 bases between them. This CDR3 contains 15 residues. CDR3 residues: CASSLAGRAIDGYTF. CDR3 sequence (DNA): TGCGCCAGCAGCTTGGCCGGCAGGGCGATAGATGGCTACACCTTC.

This clonotype was observed a handful of times. The chain employs TRBV14 and TRBJ2-5; TRBD2 matches 10 bases. Germline lookup yields CDR1 SGHDN and CDR2 FVKESK. The junction had 3 bases not matched to a gene; V was cut back by 3 bases and J by 2 bases. This CDR3 has 15 amino acids. The CDR3 bases are TGTGCCAGCAGCCAGGATAGCGGGAGGCAAGAGACCCAGTACTTC. This encodes CASSQDSGRQETQYF. Variable domain in full (rest from reference TRBV14 and TRBJ2-5): EAGVTQFPSHSVIEKGQTVTLRCDPISGHDNLYWYRRVMGKEIKFLLHFVKESKQDESGMPNNRFLAERTGGTYSTLKVQPAELEDSGVYFCASSQDSGRQETQYFGPGTRLLVL.

In its sample, this clonotype was seen a few times. The chain is built from TRBV6-4 and TRBJ2-3; unclear D gene. V dropped 0 bases and J dropped 6 bases, with 19 bases sitting between them. The CDR3 runs 17 residues. Germline V gene lookup returns CDR1 MRHNA and CDR2 SNTAGT. The CDR3 sequence: CASSDSIREIGMDTQYF. CDR3 coding DNA: TGTGCCAGCAGTGACTCGATAAGGGAAATTGGGATGGATACGCAGTATTTT.

The chain recombines TRBV28 with TRBJ2-1; unclear D gene. CDR3 size: 17 residues. Per germline, CDR1 MDHEN and CDR2 SYDVKM. V was shortened by 5 bases and J by 7 bases, with 24 bases between the two germline ends. CDR3 amino acids: CASSPTPTTELGNEQFF. For the CDR3, the DNA is TGTGCCAGCAGTCCCACCCCCACTACGGAGCTTGGGAATGAGCAGTTCTTC.

The J gene is TRBJ1-2, the V gene TRBV28; D call uncertain. The CDR3 spans 12 residues. Trimming shortened V by 5 bases and J by 8 bases, and 12 bases separated the two germline ends. Germline V CDR1 and CDR2: MDHEN, SYDVKM. CDR3 residues: CASSRREAGYTF. CDR3 nucleotide sequence: TGTGCCAGCAGTAGACGGGAGGCGGGCTACACCTTC.

There are a few counts of this clonotype. The CDR3 spells CASSIGTSGTYEQYF. DNA of the CDR3: TGTGCCAGCAGCATTGGGACTAGCGGAACCTACGAGCAGTACTTC. The rearrangement joins TRBV28 to TRBJ2-7, with 11 bases identical to TRBD2. The CDR3 runs to 15 residues. The ends lost 6 bases at V and 2 bases at J; junction bases unmatched: 6. Germline-derived CDR1 and CDR2 are MDHEN and SYDVKM.

A single count supports this clonotype. A much larger clone is a single base away; this may be a read error. Without the conserved terminal phenylalanine or tryptophan, this CDR3 likely stems from a read error. This chain uses TRBV6-2 or TRBV6-3 with TRBJ2-7, with D perhaps matching TRBD2 (6 bases). The CDR3 loop spans 14 amino acids. The germline V and J ends were trimmed by 2 bases and 4 bases, with 12 bases remaining between them. Germline V gene data show CDR1 as MNHEY and CDR2 as SVGEGT. The CDR3 loop reads CASSYSVAGYEQYL. As DNA, the CDR3 is TGTGCCAGCAGTTACAGTGTCGCGGGATACGAGCAGTACCTC.

V is TRBV6-5 and J is TRBJ1-2; D remains ambiguous. CDR3 length: 11 residues. Trimming pared 8 bases from V and 8 bases from J, leaving 12 bases between. Germline V CDR1 and CDR2: MNHEY, SVGAGI. CDR3 DNA: TGTGCCAGCCGCGCGGATGGGGGCTACACCTTC. It is translated as CASRADGGYTF.

This chain uses TRBV6-5 with TRBJ2-7; maybe TRBD2 (7 bases). CDR1 MNHEY and CDR2 SVGAGI come from the germline V gene. Trimming pared 6 bases from V and 6 bases from J, leaving 9 bases between. There are 11 residues in the CDR3. CDR3 bases: TGTGCCAGCAGAGGGGGGGGCGAGCAGTACTTC. As protein: CASRGGGEQYF.